This T cell receptor beta chain was documented in a study of blood T cell repertoires in COVID-19. Study-wide context: COVID-19 samples collected from the United States, Italy and Spain covered acute and convalescent phases. In each case, the material was cDNA or gDNA derived from T cells, B-cell-depleted T cells, or PBMCs.

This CDR3 region has 16 residues. The V gene's germline CDR1 is SGHTA and CDR2 FQGNSA. The V segment lost 2 bases and the J segment 6 bases; nucleotides outside the gene matches: 10. In the original analysis: Estimation of nucleated cell counts relied on the amplification of reference gene primers. Using immunoSEQ multiplex PCR, the repertoire was profiled, and TCRdb retains in-frame clones only, with some absent. V and J calls plus clone size are reproduced from that table; the DNA served to infer D and trimming. The sample yields approximately 210,000 clones, about 85% seen once. What was sequenced was peripheral blood. This receptor was taken from a man aged 25 to 40 with active or convalescent COVID-19. This rearrangement joins TRBV7-2 to TRBJ1-5, with 7 bases lining up with TRBD1. CDR3 coding DNA: TGTGCCAGCAGCTTAAGCGGCAGGGGGGCAGGTCAGCCCCAGCATTTT. Protein product: CASSLSGRGAGQPQHF.